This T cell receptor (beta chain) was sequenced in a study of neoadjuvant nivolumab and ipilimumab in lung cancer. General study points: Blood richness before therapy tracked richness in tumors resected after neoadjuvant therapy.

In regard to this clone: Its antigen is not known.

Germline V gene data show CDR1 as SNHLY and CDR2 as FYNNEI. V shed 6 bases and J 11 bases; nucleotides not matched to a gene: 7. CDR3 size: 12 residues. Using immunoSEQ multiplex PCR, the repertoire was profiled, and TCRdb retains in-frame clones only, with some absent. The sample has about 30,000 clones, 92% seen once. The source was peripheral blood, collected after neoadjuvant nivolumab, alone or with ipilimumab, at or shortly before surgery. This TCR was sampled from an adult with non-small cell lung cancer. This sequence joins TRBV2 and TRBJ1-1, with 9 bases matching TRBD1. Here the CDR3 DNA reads TGTGCCAGCAGAGGACAGGGGATGAAGGCTTTCTTT. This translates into CASRGQGMKAFF. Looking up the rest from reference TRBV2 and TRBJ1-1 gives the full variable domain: EPEVTQTPSHQVTQMGQEVILRCVPISNHLYFYWYRQILGQKVEFLVSFYNNEISEKSEIFDDQFSVERPDGSNFTLKIRSTKLEDSAMYFCASRGQGMKAFFGQGTRLTVV.